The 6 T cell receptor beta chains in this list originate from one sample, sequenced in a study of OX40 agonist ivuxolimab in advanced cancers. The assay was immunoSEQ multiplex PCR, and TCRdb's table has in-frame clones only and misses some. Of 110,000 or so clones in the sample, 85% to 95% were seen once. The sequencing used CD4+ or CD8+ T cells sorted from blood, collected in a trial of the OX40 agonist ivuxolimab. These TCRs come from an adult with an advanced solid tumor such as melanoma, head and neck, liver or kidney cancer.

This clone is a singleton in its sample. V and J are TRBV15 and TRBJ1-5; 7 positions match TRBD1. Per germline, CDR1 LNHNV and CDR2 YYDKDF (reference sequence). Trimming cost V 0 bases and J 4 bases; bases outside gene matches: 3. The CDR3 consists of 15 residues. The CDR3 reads CATSREQGTNQPQHF. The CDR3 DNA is TGTGCCACCAGCAGAGAACAGGGGACTAATCAGCCCCAGCATTTT.

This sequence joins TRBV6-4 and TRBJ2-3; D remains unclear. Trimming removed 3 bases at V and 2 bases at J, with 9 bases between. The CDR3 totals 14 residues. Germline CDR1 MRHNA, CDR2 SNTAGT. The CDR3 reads CASSELGATDTQYF. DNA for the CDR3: TGTGCCAGCAGTGAGCTTGGAGCCACAGATACGCAGTATTTT.

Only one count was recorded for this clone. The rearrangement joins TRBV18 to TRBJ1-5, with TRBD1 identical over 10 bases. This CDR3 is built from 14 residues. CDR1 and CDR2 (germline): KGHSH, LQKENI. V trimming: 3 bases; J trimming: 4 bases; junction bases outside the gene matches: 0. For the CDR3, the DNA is TGTGCCAGCTCACCGGGACAGGGGAATCAGCCCCAGCATTTT. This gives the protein CASSPGQGNQPQHF.

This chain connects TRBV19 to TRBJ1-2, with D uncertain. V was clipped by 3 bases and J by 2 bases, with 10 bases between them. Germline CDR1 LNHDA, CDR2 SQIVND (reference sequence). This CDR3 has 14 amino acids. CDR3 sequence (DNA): TGTGCCAGTAGTATTTATGAGGCCAACTATGGCTACACCTTC. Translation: CASSIYEANYGYTF. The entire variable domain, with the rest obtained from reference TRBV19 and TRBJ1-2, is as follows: DGGITQSPKYLFRKEGQNVTLSCEQNLNHDAMYWYRQDPGQGLRLIYYSQIVNDFQKGDIAEGYSVSREKKESFPLTVTSAQKNPTAFYLCASSIYEANYGYTFGSGTRLTVV.

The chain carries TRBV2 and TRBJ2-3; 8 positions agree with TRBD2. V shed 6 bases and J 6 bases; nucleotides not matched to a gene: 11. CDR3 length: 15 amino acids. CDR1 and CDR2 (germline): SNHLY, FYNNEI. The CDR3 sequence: CASRRGGTVSDTQYF. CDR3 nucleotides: TGTGCCAGCAGACGGGGGGGCACAGTTTCGGATACGCAGTATTTT.

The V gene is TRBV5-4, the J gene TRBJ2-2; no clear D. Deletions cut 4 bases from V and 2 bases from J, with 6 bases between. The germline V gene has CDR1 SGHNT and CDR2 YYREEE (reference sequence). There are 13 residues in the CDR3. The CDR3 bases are TGTGCCAGCAGCCCGGAAAACACCGGGGAGCTGTTTTTT. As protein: CASSPENTGELFF.